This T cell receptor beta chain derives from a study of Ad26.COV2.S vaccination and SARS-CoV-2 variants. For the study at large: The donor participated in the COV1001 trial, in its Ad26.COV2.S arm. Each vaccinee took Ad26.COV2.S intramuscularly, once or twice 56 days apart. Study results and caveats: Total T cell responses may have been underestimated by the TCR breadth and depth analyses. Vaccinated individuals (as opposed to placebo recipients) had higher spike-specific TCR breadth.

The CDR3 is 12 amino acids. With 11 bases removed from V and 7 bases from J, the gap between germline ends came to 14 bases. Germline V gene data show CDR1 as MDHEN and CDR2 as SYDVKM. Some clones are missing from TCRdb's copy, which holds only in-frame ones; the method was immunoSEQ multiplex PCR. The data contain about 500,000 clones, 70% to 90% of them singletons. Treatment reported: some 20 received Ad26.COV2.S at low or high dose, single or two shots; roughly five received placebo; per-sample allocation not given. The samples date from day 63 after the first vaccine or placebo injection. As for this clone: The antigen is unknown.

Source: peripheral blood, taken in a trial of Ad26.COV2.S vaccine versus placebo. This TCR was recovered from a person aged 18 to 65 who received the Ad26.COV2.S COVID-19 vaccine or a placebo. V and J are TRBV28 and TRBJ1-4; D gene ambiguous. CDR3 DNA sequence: TGTGCCCCTGGAAGGGAGGGTGAAAAACTGTTTTTT. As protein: CAPGREGEKLFF.